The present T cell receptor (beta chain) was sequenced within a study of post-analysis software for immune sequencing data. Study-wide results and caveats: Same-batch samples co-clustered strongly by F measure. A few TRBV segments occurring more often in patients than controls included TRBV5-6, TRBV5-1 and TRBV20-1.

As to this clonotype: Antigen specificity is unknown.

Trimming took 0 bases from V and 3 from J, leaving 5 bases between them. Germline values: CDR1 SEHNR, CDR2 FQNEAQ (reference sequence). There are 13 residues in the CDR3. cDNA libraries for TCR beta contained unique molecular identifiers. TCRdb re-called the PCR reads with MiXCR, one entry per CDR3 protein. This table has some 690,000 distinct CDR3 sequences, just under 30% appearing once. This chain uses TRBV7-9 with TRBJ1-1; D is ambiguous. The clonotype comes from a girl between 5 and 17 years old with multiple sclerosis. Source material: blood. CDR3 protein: CASSLAPYTEAFF. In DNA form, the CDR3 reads TGTGCCAGCAGCTTAGCGCCCTACACTGAAGCTTTCTTT. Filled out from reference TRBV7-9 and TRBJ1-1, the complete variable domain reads DTGVSQNPRHKITKRGQNVTFRCDPISEHNRLYWYRQTLGQGPEFLTYFQNEAQLEKSRLLSDRFSAERPKGSFSTLEIQRTEQGDSAMYLCASSLAPYTEAFFGQGTRLTVV.